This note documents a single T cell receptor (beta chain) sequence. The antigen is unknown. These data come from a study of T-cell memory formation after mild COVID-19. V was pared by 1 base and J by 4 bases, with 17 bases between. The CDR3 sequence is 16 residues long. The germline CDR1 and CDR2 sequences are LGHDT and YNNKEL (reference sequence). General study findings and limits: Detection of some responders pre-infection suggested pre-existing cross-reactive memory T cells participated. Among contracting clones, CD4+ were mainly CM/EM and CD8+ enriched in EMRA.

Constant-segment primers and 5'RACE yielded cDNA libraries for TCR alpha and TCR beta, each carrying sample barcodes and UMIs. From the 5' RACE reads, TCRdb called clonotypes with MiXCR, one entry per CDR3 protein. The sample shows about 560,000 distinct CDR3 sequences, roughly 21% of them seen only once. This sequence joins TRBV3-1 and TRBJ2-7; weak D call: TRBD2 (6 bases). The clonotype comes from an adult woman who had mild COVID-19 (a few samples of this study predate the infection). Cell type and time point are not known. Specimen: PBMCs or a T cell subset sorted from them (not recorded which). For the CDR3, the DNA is TGTGCCAGCAGCCAAGCGGTGTCTAGCGTTACGTACGAGCAGTACTTC. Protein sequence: CASSQAVSSVTYEQYF.